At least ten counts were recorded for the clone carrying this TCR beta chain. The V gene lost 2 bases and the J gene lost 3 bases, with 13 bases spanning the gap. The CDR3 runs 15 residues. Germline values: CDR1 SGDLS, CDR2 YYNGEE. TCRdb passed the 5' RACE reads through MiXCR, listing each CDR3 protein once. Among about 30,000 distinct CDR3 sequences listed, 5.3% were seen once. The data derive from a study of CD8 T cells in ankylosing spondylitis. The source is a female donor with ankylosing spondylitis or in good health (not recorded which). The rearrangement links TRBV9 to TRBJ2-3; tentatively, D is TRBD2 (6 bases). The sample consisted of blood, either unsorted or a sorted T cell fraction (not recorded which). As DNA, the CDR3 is TGTGCCAGCAGCGTGGAGGGCAGGGTAACAGATACGCAGTATTTT. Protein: CASSVEGRVTDTQYF.